Presented here are 13 T cell receptor beta chains from one specimen sequenced in a study of CD8+CD57+ T cells in acquired aplastic anemia. Investigators profiled TCR beta VDJ and CDR3 from genomic DNA template. MiXCR was run by TCRdb on the reads, yielding one entry per CDR3 protein. The profile shows about 270,000 distinct CDR3 sequences, roughly 50% of them singletons. Sample: sorted CD4+, CD8+, or CD8+CD57+ T cells (not recorded which) from PBMCs. The receptors derive from a human donor with severe aplastic anemia or a healthy control (not recorded which).

This clonotype has only a few counts. The CDR3: CSASSGDSTDTQYF. For the CDR3, the DNA is TGCAGTGCTAGTTCAGGCGATAGCACAGATACGCAGTATTTT. The chain joins TRBV20-1 to TRBJ2-3; D gene uncertain. The V gene's germline CDR1 is DFQATT and CDR2 SNEGSKA (reference sequence). V was shortened by 3 bases and J by 0 bases, with 10 bases between the two germline ends. The CDR3 totals 14 residues.

The chain employs TRBV4-2 and TRBJ2-5; 8 nucleotides line up with TRBD1. The CDR3 covers 14 residues. V trimming: 6 bases; J trimming: 5 bases; junction bases outside the gene matches: 8. The germline CDR1 and CDR2 sequences are LGHNA and YNFKEQ. The CDR3 here is CASSRTGGWETQYF. CDR3 coding DNA: TGTGCCAGCAGTCGAACAGGGGGTTGGGAGACCCAGTACTTC.

The J gene is TRBJ2-3, the V gene TRBV28; D unclear. Germline CDR1 is MDHEN and CDR2 is SYDVKM. V was cut by 7 bases and J by 4 bases, with 12 bases left in between. CDR3 length: 13 amino acids. The CDR3 nucleotides are TGTGCCAGCACATCCCGCATATCAGATACGCAGTATTTT. Its translation: CASTSRISDTQYF.

The chain employs TRBV20-1 and TRBJ1-3, with 12 bases fitting TRBD1. The CDR3 is 17 residues long. V lost 1 base, J lost 0 bases, and 4 bases stayed unmatched. CDR1 is DFQATT and CDR2 is SNEGSKA in the germline V gene (reference sequence). The CDR3 DNA follows: TGCAGTGCTAGAGGCGGGACAGGGGGCGTCTCTGGAAACACCATATATTTT. Translating it yields CSARGGTGGVSGNTIYF.

In the case of this clonotype: This likely comes from a read error, as the CDR3 has no conserved phenylalanine or tryptophan at its end. CDR3 protein: CASSDGLRGGKLFL. In DNA form, the CDR3 reads TGCGCCAGCAGCGATGGGCTTAGGGGTGGAAAACTGTTTCTT. The chain carries TRBV5-1 and TRBJ1-4; TRBD1 is a possible D gene (5 bases). Germline CDR1 SGHRS, CDR2 YFSETQ. Trimming pared 4 bases from V and 10 bases from J, leaving 17 bases between. This CDR3 comprises 14 residues.

About this clonotype itself: At one end the junction does not follow the germline gene, possibly because of a read error. The J gene is TRBJ1-2, the V gene TRBV2; 9 nucleotides align to TRBD1. This CDR3 is 13 amino acids long. Looked up from germline, CDR1 is SNHLY and CDR2 is FYNNEI. The CDR3 region is CASSEQGQGYIAF. CDR3 DNA: TGTGCCAGCAGTGAGCAGGGACAGGGCTATATCGCCTTT.

CDR3 sequence: CSVEGDGYTF. The CDR3 nucleotides are TGCAGCGTTGAAGGGGACGGCTACACCTTC. V usage is TRBV29-1 and J usage is TRBJ1-2; TRBD1 might be the D (5 bases). Per germline, CDR1 SQVTM and CDR2 ANQGSEA. The CDR3 contains 10 residues. Trimming stripped 1 base from V and 8 bases from J, with 5 bases between.

The rearrangement uses TRBV29-1 and TRBJ2-7, with D uncertain. The length of the CDR3 is 13 residues. Germline CDR1 and CDR2: SQVTM and ANQGSEA. The CDR3 DNA sequence: TGCGGGATTGCACCTCCGTGCTCCTACGAGCAGTACTTC. It yields the protein CGIAPPCSYEQYF.

This clonotype was seen ten or more times. An end of the junction does not agree with germline; a read error may underlie this. J is TRBJ2-7 and V is TRBV7-9; D gene uncertain. The germline CDR1 and CDR2 sequences are SEHNR and FQNEAQ (reference sequence). The CDR3 consists of 12 residues. In DNA, the CDR3 is TGTGCCAGCAGTTTAGCAAACTACGAGCAGTACTTC. Translated: CASSLANYEQYF.

This clonotype was seen more than once but under ten times. This chain joins TRBV10-3 and TRBJ1-2; the D is unclear. Trimming removed 6 bases from V and 1 base from J, with 21 bases in between. The CDR3 length is 17 residues. Germline V gene data show CDR1 as ENHRY and CDR2 as SYGVKD. Here the CDR3 DNA reads TGTGCCATCAGCGACGACGACGTGCTGAGACTTAACTATGGCTACACCTTC. Protein sequence: CAISDDDVLRLNYGYTF.

The J gene is TRBJ2-2, the V gene TRBV20-1; D perhaps matches TRBD2 (6 bases). V gave up 6 bases and J gave up 4 bases, with 15 bases separating them. Germline values: CDR1 DFQATT, CDR2 SNEGSKA (reference sequence). The CDR3 consists of 14 residues. The CDR3 nucleotides read TGCAGTGCCCGCGTCGCGGGGATCACCGGGGAGCTGTTTTTT. This translates into CSARVAGITGELFF.

This clonotype was recorded at least ten times. The rearrangement links TRBV7-3 to TRBJ2-1, with TRBD2 matching 9 bases. V shed 5 bases, J shed 4 bases, and the junction held 6 bases outside the gene matches. CDR3 length equals 15 residues. The germline gives CDR1 SGHTA, CDR2 FQGTGA. CDR3 protein: CASSVSGGTYNEQFF. DNA of the CDR3: TGTGCCAGCAGCGTCAGCGGGGGGACTTACAATGAGCAGTTCTTC.

In its sample, this clonotype was seen a few times. The rearrangement links TRBV28 to TRBJ1-3; D not resolved. The CDR3 consists of 16 residues. The V gene's germline CDR1 is MDHEN and CDR2 SYDVKM. V was pared by 7 bases and J by 3 bases, with 19 bases between. The DNA for the CDR3 is TGTGCCAGCACATCTGAAAAGGGCATCTTTGGAAACACCATATATTTT. Protein: CASTSEKGIFGNTIYF.